This T cell receptor (beta chain) originates from a study of shared clonotypes between healthy human individuals. The test was conducted at deep level. Only in-frame clones appear in the TCRdb table, and some are missing; sequencing was by immunoSEQ multiplex PCR. The data contain some 1.4 million clones, approximately 97% of them singletons. This TCR was sampled from a man younger than 40 in good health. The material sequenced was naive CD4+ T cells sorted from blood. Subset described: CD45RA+ positively selected.

CDR3 amino acids: CASSLGLEGEKLFF. DNA of the CDR3: TGTGCCAGCAGCTTGGGGCTAGAGGGTGAAAAACTGTTTTTT. V gene TRBV5-4 combines with J gene TRBJ1-4; D is ambiguous. V was trimmed by 0 bases and J by 7 bases, leaving 10 bases between them. The germline V gene has CDR1 SGHNT and CDR2 YYREEE (reference sequence). This CDR3 is built from 14 residues. The whole variable domain, filled in from reference TRBV5-4 and TRBJ1-4, reads ETGVTQSPTHLIKTRGQQVTLRCSSQSGHNTVSWYQQALGQGPQFIFQYYREEENGRGNFPPRFSGLQFPNYSSELNVNALELDDSALYLCASSLGLEGEKLFFGSGTQLSVL.